A selection of T cell receptor beta chains follows, all from one sample in a study of post-analysis software for immune sequencing data. MiXCR, run by TCRdb on the PCR reads, gives a single entry per CDR3 protein. Of hundreds of thousands of distinct CDR3 sequences in the sample, roughly 50% were seen once. Sequencing was performed on blood. The receptor source for this set is a girl aged 10 to 17 with multiple sclerosis. Each CDR3 is given without its conserved first and last residue. A D gene is named only where the DNA matches it firmly. Size is stated for part of the rows, as once, few or many counts, or as a class when the clone is expanded.

>TRBJ2-1|TRBV20-1|-|-
SAAGTPWGDEQF
>TRBJ1-2|TRBV29-1|-|-
SVDDSLGYGYT
>TRBJ2-1|TRBV20-1|-|-
SARDPYVDNEQF
>TRBJ2-1|TRBV29-1|TRBD2|-
SVGSGLAGGNFSYNEQF
>TRBJ1-2|TRBV7-9|-|-
ASSPRQLQGYGYT
>TRBJ2-1|TRBV5-1|-|-
ASSRVVEDEQF
>TRBJ1-5|TRBV18|-|-
ASSPDYNQPQH
>TRBJ2-1|TRBV5-1|TRBD1|-
ASSPGQGARQGWF
>TRBJ2-7|TRBV10-3|TRBD1|few
ASQGASYEQY
>TRBJ2-1|TRBV7-9|-|-
ASNPGGAGNEQF
>-|TRBV12-3/TRBV12-4|-|few
ASSVGQSHEQY
>TRBJ2-3|TRBV29-1|-|-
GVDRQSTDTQY
>TRBJ1-2|TRBV7-6|TRBD1|-
ASSSPGQGPPWYGYT
>TRBJ2-1|TRBV5-1|-|-
ASSLYRADEQF
>TRBJ2-5|TRBV7-6|-|few
ASSFFGGVETQY
>TRBJ2-5|TRBV12-3/TRBV12-4|-|-
ASSRAGAETQY
>TRBJ1-2|TRBV20-1|-|few
SVPLGGYT
>TRBJ2-1|TRBV20-1|TRBD2|-
SARDPLAGPNEQF
>-|TRBV20-1|TRBD1|once
SARTAGTGPEQY
>-|TRBV29-1|-|once
SVRTNIGETQY
>TRBJ1-1|TRBV5-4|TRBD1|-
ASSWAQGRTEAF
>TRBJ1-2|TRBV28|TRBD1|-
ASSLPNQGDGYT
>TRBJ2-5|TRBV12-3/TRBV12-4|TRBD2|-
ANRAEREGRETQY
>TRBJ2-7|TRBV27|-|-
ASSLSPAFEQY
>TRBJ2-7|TRBV20-1|TRBD2|-
SARATLAGGPYEQY
>TRBJ2-1|TRBV20-1|TRBD2|-
SAQGTSGTSYNEQF
>-|TRBV27|-|-
ASGIPGGLGNEQY
>TRBJ2-5|TRBV7-8|-|-
ASSLGTRVPQETQY
>TRBJ2-1|TRBV4-1|-|few
ASSPGQFLEQF
>-|TRBV6-1|-|-
ASSVTGLYEQY
>TRBJ2-1|TRBV7-9|-|-
ASSPRQYNDQF
>TRBJ2-3|TRBV4-1|TRBD2|few
ASSLNPGLAGGTDTQY
>TRBJ2-3|TRBV5-1|TRBD2|once
ASSLLAGGVTDTQY
>TRBJ2-7|TRBV9|-|few
ASSGNPRDNEQY
>TRBJ2-1|TRBV20-1|TRBD2|-
SASGDSYNEQF
>TRBJ1-5|TRBV20-1|TRBD1|few
SARDPGTGRNQPQH
>TRBJ1-2|TRBV12-3/TRBV12-4|TRBD1|-
ASRPQGEDGYT
>TRBJ2-3|TRBV20-1|-|few
SALAEHTDTQY